The clone carrying this TCR beta chain was seen only a few times. Its target is not known. This sample is drawn from a study of response to subunit inactivated influenza vaccine. Regarding the study as a whole: The authors offered the suggestion that each seasonal influenza vaccination recruits few new T cells.

TCRdb re-analysed the RT-PCR reads in MiXCR, keeping a single row per CDR3 protein. The data hold more than 550,000 distinct CDR3 sequences, with around 11% observed a single time. A further study also used this sample, focusing on T cells expressing NK-cell markers. In that study: 5'RACE template switching with UMIs generated TCR beta cDNA. CD3+CD56+NKG2C+, CD3+CD56+NKG2C- and CD3+CD56-NKG2C+ T cells, once sorted, supplied the TCR beta repertoires. T cells sorted in several experiments were restricted to alpha-beta TCR T cells by an anti-gamma-delta TCR antibody. Dominant NKG2C+ clonotypes in a handful of donors made up roughly 1.0-7.0% of CD8+ T cells.

This receptor was identified in a man aged 50-60 years who received an inactivated influenza vaccine. The sequenced sample was PBMCs from blood, obtained on the day of vaccination.

The CDR3 coding sequence is TGCGCCAGCAGCTTGGATGGACAAATGGGCACCGGGGAGCTGTTTTTT. This codes for CASSLDGQMGTGELFF. The chain employs TRBV5-1 and TRBJ2-2; D perhaps matches TRBD1 (5 bases). Germline assignment: CDR1 SGHRS and CDR2 YFSETQ. The CDR3 covers 16 residues. Between the trimmed V and J ends, which lost 0 bases and 4 bases, there was a span of 13 bases.